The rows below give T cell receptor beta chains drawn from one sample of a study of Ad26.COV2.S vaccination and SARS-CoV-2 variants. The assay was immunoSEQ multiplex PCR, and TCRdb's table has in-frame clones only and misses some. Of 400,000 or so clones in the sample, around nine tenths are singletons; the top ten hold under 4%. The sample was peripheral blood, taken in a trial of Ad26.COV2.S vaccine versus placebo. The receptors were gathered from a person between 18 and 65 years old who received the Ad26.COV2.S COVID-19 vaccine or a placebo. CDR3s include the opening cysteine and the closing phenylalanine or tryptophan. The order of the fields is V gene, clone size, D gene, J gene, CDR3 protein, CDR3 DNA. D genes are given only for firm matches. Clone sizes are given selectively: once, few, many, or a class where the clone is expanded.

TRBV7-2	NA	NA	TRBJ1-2	CASSLPVSFYGYTF	TGTGCCAGCAGCTTACCTGTTAGTTTCTATGGCTACACCTTC
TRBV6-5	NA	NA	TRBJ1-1	CASTGKNAEAFF	TGTGCCAGCACCGGAAAAAACGCTGAAGCTTTCTTT
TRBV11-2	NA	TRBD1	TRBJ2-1	CASSFTGTGEVF	TGTGCCAGCAGCTTTACTGGGACAGGGGAGGTCTTC
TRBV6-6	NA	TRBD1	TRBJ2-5	CASSTPGTGQETQYF	TGTGCCAGCAGTACTCCCGGGACAGGACAAGAGACCCAGTACTTC
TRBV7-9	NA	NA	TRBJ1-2	CASSRDIADYGYTF	TGTGCCAGCAGCCGGGACATTGCGGACTATGGCTACACCTTC
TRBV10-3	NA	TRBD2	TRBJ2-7	CAISLSIPGTTYEQYF	TGTGCCATCAGTTTATCAATTCCCGGGACTACCTACGAGCAGTACTTC
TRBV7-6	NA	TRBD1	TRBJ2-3	CASSLLGGTGANTQYF	TGTGCCAGCAGCCTCCTTGGCGGGACAGGGGCGAATACGCAGTATTTT
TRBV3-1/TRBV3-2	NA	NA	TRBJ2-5	CASSYTTAETQYF	TGTGCCAGCAGCTACACGACGGCAGAGACCCAGTACTTC
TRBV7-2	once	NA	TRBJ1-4	CASSLNPLDRANEKLFF	TGTGCCAGCAGTTTAAACCCCCTCGACAGAGCTAATGAAAAACTGTTTTTT
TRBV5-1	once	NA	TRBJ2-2	CASSLVGTRNTGELFF	TGCGCCAGCAGCTTGGTGGGGACCAGGAACACCGGGGAGCTGTTTTTT
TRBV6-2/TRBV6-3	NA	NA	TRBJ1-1	CASSYSIKEGVNTEAFF	TGTGCCAGCAGTTACTCGATCAAGGAGGGGGTGAACACTGAAGCTTTCTTT
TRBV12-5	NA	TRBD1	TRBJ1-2	CASGLGVTGVSLYGYTF	TGTGCTAGTGGTTTGGGCGTGACAGGGGTTTCTCTCTATGGCTACACCTTC
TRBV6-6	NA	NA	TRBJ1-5	CASRESKRLTGQPQHF	TGTGCCAGCAGAGAAAGCAAGAGGTTGACGGGACAGCCCCAGCATTTT
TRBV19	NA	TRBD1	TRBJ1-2	CASSPGTANYGYTF	TGTGCCAGTAGTCCCGGGACAGCTAACTATGGCTACACCTTC
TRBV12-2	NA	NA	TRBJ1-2	CASRFRSVGRQRANYGYTF	TGTGCAAGTCGCTTCCGTTCGGTGGGCCGACAGCGTGCTAACTATGGCTACACCTTC
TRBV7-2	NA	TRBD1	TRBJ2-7	CASSQDRGSHEQYF	TGTGCCAGCAGCCAGGACAGGGGATCCCACGAGCAGTACTTC
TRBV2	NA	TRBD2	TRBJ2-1	CASSDLKASGNNEQFF	TGTGCCAGCAGTGATTTAAAGGCTAGCGGGAACAATGAGCAGTTCTTC
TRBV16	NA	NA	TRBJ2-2	CASSRAPNTGELFF	TGTGCCAGCAGCCGGGCACCGAACACCGGGGAGCTGTTTTTT
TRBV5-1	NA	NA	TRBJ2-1	CASSYQWVYNEQFF	TGCGCCAGCAGCTACCAGTGGGTTTACAATGAGCAGTTCTTC
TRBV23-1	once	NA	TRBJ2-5	CASSQEKGYQETQYF	TGCGCCAGCAGTCAGGAGAAAGGCTACCAAGAGACCCAGTACTTC
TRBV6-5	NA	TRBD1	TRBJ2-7	CASLSGTGIHEQYF	TGTGCCAGCCTCTCCGGGACAGGGATCCACGAGCAGTACTTC
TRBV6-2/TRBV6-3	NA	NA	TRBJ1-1	CASSYSGEYEAFF	TGTGCCAGCAGTTACTCGGGTGAATATGAAGCTTTCTTT
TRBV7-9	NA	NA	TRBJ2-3	CASSSLHRLPSTDTQYF	TGTGCCAGCAGCTCCTTACATCGGCTTCCTAGCACAGATACGCAGTATTTT
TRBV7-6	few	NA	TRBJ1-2	CASSPVRGITNYGYTF	TGTGCCAGCAGCCCTGTAAGAGGGATAACTAACTATGGCTACACCTTC
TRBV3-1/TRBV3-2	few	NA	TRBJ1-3	CASSPEYKTIPGNTIYF	TGTGCCAGCAGCCCAGAATACAAAACAATACCGGGAAACACCATATATTTT
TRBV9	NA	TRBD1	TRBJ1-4	CASSVAGQGSTEKLFF	TGTGCCAGCAGCGTAGCCGGACAGGGGTCTACTGAAAAACTGTTTTTT
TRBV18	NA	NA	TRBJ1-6	CASSPPDGSPLHF	TGTGCCAGCTCACCACCCGATGGTTCACCCCTCCACTTT
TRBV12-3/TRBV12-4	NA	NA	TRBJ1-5	CASSLGVDQPQHF	TGTGCCAGCAGTTTAGGGGTTGATCAGCCCCAGCATTTT
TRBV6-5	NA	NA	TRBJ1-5	CASRPRTAGNQPQHF	TGTGCCAGCAGACCAAGGACAGCCGGGAATCAGCCCCAGCATTTT
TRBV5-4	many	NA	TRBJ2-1	CASSWASTEQFF	TGTGCCAGCAGCTGGGCTTCCACAGAGCAGTTCTTC
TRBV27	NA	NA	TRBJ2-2	CASSFGSGTGELFF	TGTGCCAGCAGTTTCGGATCGGGCACCGGGGAGCTGTTTTTT
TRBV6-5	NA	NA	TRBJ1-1	CASSSTRGGNTEAFF	TGTGCCAGCAGTTCCACAAGGGGGGGGAACACTGAAGCTTTCTTT
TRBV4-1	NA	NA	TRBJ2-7	CASSLNGLSYEQYF	TGCGCCAGCAGCCTAAACGGACTCTCCTACGAGCAGTACTTC
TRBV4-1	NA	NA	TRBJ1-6	CASSQLGLSPLHF	TGCGCCAGCAGCCAACTCGGGCTTTCACCCCTCCACTTT
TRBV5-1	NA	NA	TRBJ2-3	CASSLEVRGGGTDTQYF	TGCGCCAGCAGCCTGGAGGTACGAGGGGGAGGTACAGATACGCAGTATTTT
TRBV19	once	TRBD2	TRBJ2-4	CASSPGSSGVFISKNIQYF	TGTGCCAGTAGTCCCGGGAGTAGCGGGGTCTTCATATCCAAAAACATTCAGTACTTC
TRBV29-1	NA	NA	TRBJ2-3	CSVEALGADTQYF	TGCAGCGTTGAGGCGCTAGGGGCAGATACGCAGTATTTT
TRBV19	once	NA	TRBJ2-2	CASSTSGSGELFF	TGTGCCAGTAGTACTTCAGGATCCGGGGAGCTGTTTTTT
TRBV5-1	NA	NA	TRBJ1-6	CASSLGAGANSPLHF	TGCGCCAGCAGCTTGGGGGCAGGGGCGAATTCACCCCTCCACTTT
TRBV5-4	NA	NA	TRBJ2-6	CASTRRGSGANVLTF	TGTGCCAGCACCCGGCGAGGCTCTGGGGCCAACGTCCTGACTTTC
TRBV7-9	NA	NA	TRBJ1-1	CASSPTRGGRTEAFF	TGTGCCAGCAGCCCGACCCGCGGGGGTCGTACTGAAGCTTTCTTT
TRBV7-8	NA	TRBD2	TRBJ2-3	CASSLRAGGPTDTQYF	TGTGCCAGCAGCCTTAGAGCGGGGGGGCCGACAGATACGCAGTATTTT
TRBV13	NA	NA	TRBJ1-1	CASSLAILGGTEAFF	TGTGCCAGCAGCTTAGCGATACTGGGGGGCACTGAAGCTTTCTTT
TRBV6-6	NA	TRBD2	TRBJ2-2	CASSTRTSGTGELFF	TGTGCCAGCAGTACCAGGACTAGCGGCACCGGGGAGCTGTTTTTT
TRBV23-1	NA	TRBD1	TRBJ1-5	CASSQSGRGWPQHF	TGCGCCAGCAGTCAATCAGGCAGGGGGTGGCCCCAGCATTTT
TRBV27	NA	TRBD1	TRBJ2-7	CASSTGTVLREQYF	TGTGCCAGCAGCACCGGGACAGTTCTACGAGAGCAGTACTTC
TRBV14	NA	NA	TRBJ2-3	CASSPLGSGISTDTQYF	TGTGCCAGCAGCCCCTTAGGCAGTGGCATTAGCACAGATACGCAGTATTTT
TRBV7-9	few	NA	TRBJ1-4	CASSHRYREGAESEKLFF	TGTGCCAGCAGCCATAGGTACAGGGAGGGTGCGGAGAGTGAAAAACTGTTTTTT
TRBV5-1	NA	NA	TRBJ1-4	CASSQEGGHEKLFF	TGCGCCAGCAGCCAGGAGGGGGGACATGAAAAACTGTTTTTT
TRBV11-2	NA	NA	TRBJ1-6	CASSLHLIRDSYNSPLHF	TGTGCCAGCAGCTTACATTTGATCCGAGACTCCTATAATTCACCCCTCCACTTT
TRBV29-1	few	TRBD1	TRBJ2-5	CSVVKNRGEETQYF	TGCAGCGTCGTAAAGAACAGGGGAGAAGAGACCCAGTACTTC
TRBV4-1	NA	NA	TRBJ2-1	CASSQLALGLHNEQFF	TGCGCCAGCAGCCAATTGGCGTTGGGGCTCCACAATGAGCAGTTCTTC